One and the same sample provided the 30 T cell receptor beta chains below, sequenced in a study of CD8+CD57+ T cells in acquired aplastic anemia. By flow cytometry, patients selected for sequencing had shown an expansion of CD8+CD57+ cells. Genomic DNA, the template, was used for profiling of the TCR beta VDJ and CDR3. One entry per CDR3 protein results from TCRdb running MiXCR on the reads. The table lists around 290,000 distinct CDR3 sequences, roughly 53% of them singletons, with 1% to 1.5% in the top ten. The sample taken for sequencing was sorted CD4+, CD8+, or CD8+CD57+ T cells (not recorded which) from PBMCs. All receptors derive from a human donor with aplastic anemia.

The chain has TRBV20-1 and TRBJ1-6; 8 bases are shared with TRBD1. V shed 5 bases, J shed 0 bases, and the junction held 6 bases outside the gene matches. In germline, CDR1 is DFQATT, CDR2 SNEGSKA (reference sequence). The CDR3 extends over 16 amino acids. This CDR3 reads CSAQRQGSSYNSPLHF. In DNA, the CDR3 is TGCAGTGCTCAACGACAGGGGAGCTCCTATAATTCACCCCTCCACTTT.

With respect to this clonotype: This may be a read error: a much more frequent sequence differs by one nucleotide. This rearrangement joins TRBV18 to TRBJ2-7; tentatively, D is TRBD2 (6 bases). There are 14 residues in the CDR3. Trimming stripped 6 bases from V and 6 bases from J, with 18 bases between. CDR1 and CDR2 (germline): KGHSH, LQKENI. In DNA, the CDR3 is TGTGCCAGCTCGGAAAGTGAGCGGGTACCCGAGCAGTACTTC. It specifies CASSESERVPEQYF.

The rearrangement links TRBV7-3 to TRBJ1-2; tentatively, D is TRBD1 (5 bases). The CDR3 has 15 residues. V lost 5 bases and J 4 bases, leaving 17 bases between the germline ends. CDR1 is SGHTA and CDR2 is FQGTGA in the germline V gene. The CDR3 spells CASSLEWGLFYGYTF. The CDR3 nucleotides read TGTGCCAGCAGCCTAGAGTGGGGCTTATTCTATGGCTACACCTTC.

This clonotype was detected many times. The V gene is TRBV20-1, the J gene TRBJ2-2, with D possibly called TRBD1 or TRBD2 (5 bases each). The V and J ends lost 5 bases and 2 bases respectively, with 12 bases between them. Per the germline V gene, CDR1 is DFQATT and CDR2 is SNEGSKA (reference sequence). The CDR3 is 14 amino acids. CDR3 sequence: CSASPGTNTGELFF. The CDR3 DNA reads as TGCAGTGCTTCACCGGGGACCAACACCGGGGAGCTGTTTTTT.

At least ten counts were recorded for this clonotype. V and J are TRBV4-2 and TRBJ1-1, with D perhaps matching TRBD1 (6 bases). V was clipped by 4 bases and J by 5 bases, with 23 bases between them. The CDR3 covers 17 residues. The germline CDR1 and CDR2 sequences are LGHNA and YNFKEQ. The CDR3 sequence: CASSPTTGQTSRTEAFF. The CDR3 DNA reads TGTGCCAGCAGCCCCACCACAGGACAGACCTCGAGGACTGAAGCTTTCTTT.

In its sample, this clonotype was seen once. J is TRBJ1-1 and V is TRBV7-9; the D gene is possibly TRBD1 (5 bases). Germline V gene sequence: CDR1 SEHNR, CDR2 FQNEAQ (reference sequence). The ends were cut back, 3 bases at V and 1 base at J, with 12 bases in the middle. This CDR3 spans 15 amino acids. This chain's CDR3 is CASSLPDGGNTEAFF. CDR3 DNA sequence: TGTGCCAGCAGCTTGCCCGATGGGGGGAACACTGAAGCTTTCTTT.

The chain is built from TRBV24-1 and TRBJ1-2, with TRBD1 matching over 8 bases. This CDR3 is 14 amino acids long. Trimming cost V 4 bases and J 3 bases; bases outside gene matches: 3. CDR1 is KGHDR, CDR2 SFDVKD, per germline. This CDR3 is CATSDPDRDYGYTF. The CDR3 coding sequence is TGTGCCACCAGTGACCCGGACAGGGACTATGGCTACACCTTC.

V usage is TRBV14 and J usage is TRBJ2-3, with D possibly TRBD1 on 6 matching bases. Trimming took off 1 base at V and 0 bases at J, with 14 bases between the two ends. This CDR3 contains 17 residues. Germline values: CDR1 SGHDN, CDR2 FVKESK. The CDR3 region has the DNA TGTGCCAGCAGCCAAGGAGTCGGGACACCTAGCACAGATACGCAGTATTTT. Its translation: CASSQGVGTPSTDTQYF.

This clonotype was observed many times. The chain employs TRBV5-1 and TRBJ1-3; weak D call: TRBD1 (6 bases). Deletions cut 0 bases from V and 10 bases from J, with 14 bases between. Looked up from germline, CDR1 is SGHRS and CDR2 is YFSETQ. The CDR3 runs to 14 residues. The CDR3 spells CASSLDGQKRTIYF. CDR3 DNA: TGCGCCAGCAGCTTGGACGGACAGAAAAGAACCATATATTTT.

The V gene is TRBV19, the J gene TRBJ1-1, with 9 bases matching TRBD1. In germline, CDR1 is LNHDA, CDR2 SQIVND (reference sequence). The CDR3 covers 14 residues. Trimming took 4 bases from V and 8 from J; bases not matched to a gene: 8. CDR3 sequence: CASSNPQGAGEAFF. CDR3 in DNA: TGTGCCAGTAGTAACCCACAGGGGGCGGGAGAAGCTTTCTTT.

This clonotype was recorded at least ten times. In DNA form, the CDR3 reads TGTGCCAGCAGCTTGGCGCCGGGGGTCGGCACAGATACGCAGTATTTT. This codes for CASSLAPGVGTDTQYF. The V and J genes are TRBV5-6 and TRBJ2-3; D perhaps matches TRBD2 (6 bases). V dropped 0 bases and J dropped 1 base, with 12 bases sitting between them. This CDR3 has 16 residues. Germline assignment: CDR1 SGHDT and CDR2 YYEEEE.

CDR3 loop: CASMTGSHEQYF. In DNA, the CDR3 is TGTGCCTCAATGACAGGGAGCCACGAGCAGTACTTC. The chain recombines TRBV12-3 or TRBV12-4 with TRBJ2-7; 7 nucleotides line up with TRBD1. The trim removed 11 bases at V and 5 bases at J, leaving 9 bases unmatched. This CDR3 region has 12 residues.

The rearrangement links TRBV29-1 to TRBJ2-1; no definite D call. The CDR3 length is 11 residues. The germline CDR1 and CDR2 sequences are SQVTM and ANQGSEA. The V and J ends lost 6 bases and 6 bases respectively, with 9 bases between them. This CDR3 reads CSVAWGNEQFF. The CDR3 DNA is TGCAGCGTGGCCTGGGGCAATGAGCAGTTCTTC.

Ten or more counts support this clonotype. The CDR3 protein is CSVGKPNTGELFF. DNA of the CDR3: TGCAGCGTTGGGAAGCCGAACACCGGGGAGCTGTTTTTT. The rearrangement uses TRBV29-1 and TRBJ2-2, with D hard to call. CDR1 and CDR2 (germline): SQVTM, ANQGSEA. The CDR3 spans 13 residues. Trimming stripped 4 bases from V and 0 bases from J, with 6 bases between.

V usage is TRBV7-2 and J usage is TRBJ1-2, with D perhaps TRBD1 (5 bases). V was cut by 0 bases and J by 4 bases, with 9 bases left in between. Germline V CDR1 and CDR2: SGHTA, FQGNSA. The CDR3 sequence is 14 residues long. CDR3 DNA: TGTGCCAGCAGCTTAGCAGGGGTCGGCTATGGCTACACCTTC. It is translated as CASSLAGVGYGYTF.

This sequence joins TRBV20-1 and TRBJ2-5; 14 bases are shared with TRBD2. With V trimmed by 5 bases and J by 2 bases, 4 bases remained unmatched. This CDR3 is 15 amino acids long. Germline values: CDR1 DFQATT, CDR2 SNEGSKA (reference sequence). The CDR3 DNA is TGCAGTGCTCCCGGGACTAGCGGGAGACAAGAGACCCAGTACTTC. This codes for CSAPGTSGRQETQYF.

The V call is TRBV5-5, the J call TRBJ1-5, with D possibly TRBD1 on 5 matching bases. V lost 0 bases, J lost 2 bases, and 12 bases lay in between. This CDR3 contains 16 residues. Looked up from germline, CDR1 is SGHKS and CDR2 is YYEKEE (reference sequence). The CDR3 protein is CASSLAGTSGNQPQHF. For the CDR3, the DNA is TGTGCCAGCAGCTTGGCGGGGACTAGCGGCAATCAGCCCCAGCATTTT.

This rearrangement joins TRBV19 to TRBJ1-5; 10 nucleotides match TRBD1. In germline, CDR1 is LNHDA, CDR2 SQIVND (reference sequence). V lost 9 bases to trimming and J lost 6 bases; unmatched junction nucleotides: 8. The CDR3 loop spans 14 amino acids. CDR3 region: CASRGQGTGQPQHF. CDR3 DNA sequence: TGTGCCAGCCGGGGACAGGGGACGGGTCAGCCCCAGCATTTT. Full variable domain (remainder filled in from reference TRBV19 and TRBJ1-5): DGGITQSPKYLFRKEGQNVTLSCEQNLNHDAMYWYRQDPGQGLRLIYYSQIVNDFQKGDIAEGYSVSREKKESFPLTVTSAQKNPTAFYLCASRGQGTGQPQHFGDGTRLSIL.

The chain employs TRBV20-1 and TRBJ1-3; D gene uncertain. Trimming left V 3 bases short and J 0 bases short, with 18 bases between. The germline V gene has CDR1 DFQATT and CDR2 SNEGSKA (reference sequence). The CDR3 runs to 17 residues. CDR3 DNA: TGCAGTGCTAGGAGAAGCGGAGCGGAAAACTCTGGAAACACCATATATTTT. This sequence encodes CSARRSGAENSGNTIYF.

The V call is TRBV13, the J call TRBJ1-4, with unresolved D. The length of the CDR3 is 14 residues. V shed 3 bases and J shed 3 bases, with 8 bases lying between them. Germline V CDR1 and CDR2: PRHDT, FYEKMQ (reference sequence). DNA for the CDR3: TGTGCCAGCAGCTTGAGGACCGCTAATGAAAAACTGTTTTTT. Translation: CASSLRTANEKLFF.

This rearrangement joins TRBV7-2 to TRBJ1-2, with a tentative D call TRBD1 (5 bases). This CDR3 contains 16 residues. V was clipped by 5 bases and J by 4 bases, with 20 bases between them. The germline CDR1 and CDR2 sequences are SGHTA and FQGNSA. The CDR3 loop is CASSLGMEGEGYGYTF. Here the CDR3 DNA reads TGTGCCAGCAGCCTAGGAATGGAAGGGGAGGGCTATGGCTACACCTTC.

The gene calls are TRBV10-3 and TRBJ2-3; 12 bases map to TRBD2. Germline V CDR1 and CDR2: ENHRY, SYGVKD. The CDR3 contains 16 residues. V trimming: 6 bases; J trimming: 3 bases; junction bases outside the gene matches: 7. In DNA, the CDR3 is TGTGCCATCAGCGACACAACTAGCGGGAGGACAGATACGCAGTATTTT. This codes for CAISDTTSGRTDTQYF.

This rearrangement joins TRBV24-1 to TRBJ2-1, with D possibly being TRBD2 (5 bases). Germline V gene sequence: CDR1 KGHDR, CDR2 SFDVKD. V was trimmed by 0 bases and J by 4 bases, leaving 9 bases between them. There are 15 residues in the CDR3. In DNA form, the CDR3 reads TGTGCCACCAGTGATTTGCCGGGGAGATACAATGAGCAGTTCTTC. The encoded protein is CATSDLPGRYNEQFF.

This sequence joins TRBV24-1 and TRBJ2-3, with 10 bases that match TRBD1. With 0 bases clipped from V and 11 bases from J, the junction kept 16 bases outside the gene matches. The CDR3 covers 18 residues. Germline V gives CDR1 KGHDR, CDR2 SFDVKD. CDR3 DNA: TGTGCCACCAGTGATTTGGGTGGGGGGACAGGGGTCCCCAATGAGCAGTATTTT. Protein sequence: CATSDLGGGTGVPNEQYF.

The rearrangement links TRBV14 to TRBJ2-3, with a possible D match to TRBD1 (5 bases). The CDR3 spans 12 residues. V dropped 2 bases and J dropped 6 bases, with 6 bases sitting between them. The germline V gene has CDR1 SGHDN and CDR2 FVKESK. The CDR3 nucleotides read TGTGCCAGCAGCCAAAAGGGGGATACGCAGTATTTT. It yields the protein CASSQKGDTQYF.

This chain uses TRBV24-1 with TRBJ1-2, with 8 nucleotides matching TRBD1. V lost 7 bases, J lost 4 bases, and 10 bases stayed unmatched. Germline CDR1 reads KGHDR; CDR2 reads SFDVKD. This CDR3 spans 15 amino acids. In DNA form, the CDR3 reads TGTGCCACCAGCGGCCCTGGGACAGGAAGCTATGGCTACACCTTC. The encoded protein is CATSGPGTGSYGYTF.

This clonotype was seen repeatedly, ten times or more. The J gene is TRBJ2-3, the V gene TRBV6-1, with 12 bases fitting TRBD2. V was pared by 0 bases and J by 5 bases, with 6 bases of the junction left unmatched. Germline values: CDR1 MNHNS, CDR2 SASEGT. This CDR3 region has 17 residues. The CDR3 sequence is CASSEAPSGGARDTQYF. In DNA, the CDR3 is TGTGCCAGCAGTGAAGCGCCTAGCGGGGGGGCCAGAGATACGCAGTATTTT.

This clonotype was counted between two and nine times. The V gene is TRBV7-9, the J gene TRBJ2-1; 7 positions match TRBD2. This CDR3 region has 15 residues. CDR1 is SEHNR, CDR2 FQNEAQ, per germline (reference sequence). Unmatched junction bases numbered 7, after V lost 3 bases and J lost 5 bases. The CDR3 here is CASSLGGGPNNEQFF. In DNA form, the CDR3 reads TGTGCCAGCAGCTTGGGGGGAGGGCCGAACAATGAGCAGTTCTTC. Full variable domain (rest looked up from reference TRBV7-9 and TRBJ2-1): DTGVSQNPRHKITKRGQNVTFRCDPISEHNRLYWYRQTLGQGPEFLTYFQNEAQLEKSRLLSDRFSAERPKGSFSTLEIQRTEQGDSAMYLCASSLGGGPNNEQFFGPGTRLTVL.

This clonotype showed up many times. V usage is TRBV6-5 and J usage is TRBJ2-5, with D possibly being TRBD2 (6 bases). V shed 0 bases and J shed 3 bases, with 14 bases lying between them. Germline values: CDR1 MNHEY, CDR2 SVGAGI. CDR3 length equals 16 residues. The CDR3 reads CASSYSAGTAKETQYF. CDR3 coding DNA: TGTGCCAGCAGTTACTCTGCCGGGACTGCTAAAGAGACCCAGTACTTC.

A few counts support this clonotype. The chain employs TRBV7-3 and TRBJ2-3; D gene unclear. CDR1 is SGHTA and CDR2 is FQGTGA in the germline V gene. Trimming stripped 5 bases from V and 0 bases from J, with 15 bases between. This CDR3 is 16 amino acids long. CDR3 sequence: CASSQLLLGSTDTQYF. CDR3 coding DNA: TGTGCCAGCAGCCAACTCCTTTTGGGGAGCACAGATACGCAGTATTTT.